This entry lists 14 T cell receptor beta chains sequenced from one sample in a study of lung T cells in sarcoidosis with Löfgren's syndrome. Via MiXCR, TCRdb re-called the reads, giving one row per CDR3 protein. Of 15,000 to 25,000 distinct CDR3 sequences in the sample, around 20% are singletons; the top ten hold 0.7% to 0.9%. The material sequenced was CD4+ T cells from bronchoalveolar lavage. These receptors came from a human donor with sarcoidosis (Löfgren's syndrome or another form), or a control subject (not recorded which).

A remark on this clonotype: A much larger clone sits a single nucleotide away, making a read error possible. The chain links TRBV27 to TRBJ2-1; D not certain. This CDR3 comprises 15 residues. The germline gives CDR1 MNHEY, CDR2 SMNVEV (reference sequence). The CDR3 nucleotides read TGTGCCAGCAGTTTATCTCCCGCCGCCTACAATGAGCAGCTCTTC. Its protein product is CASSLSPAAYNEQLF.

As to this clonotype: This may be a read error: a much more frequent sequence differs by one nucleotide. V and J are TRBV29-1 and TRBJ2-3, with TRBD2 identical over 14 bases. CDR1 is SQVTM and CDR2 is ANQGSEA in the germline V gene. The CDR3 consists of 17 residues. CDR3 sequence reads: CGAVHFRLAGGSDTQYF. The CDR3 DNA is TGCGGCGCCGTTCATTTTCGACTAGCGGGAGGGTCAGATACGCAGTATTTT.

This clonotype was observed many times. The chain employs TRBV20-1 and TRBJ2-7; 7 nucleotides line up with TRBD1. The CDR3 runs to 13 residues. Germline-derived CDR1 and CDR2 are DFQATT and SNEGSKA (reference sequence). V shed 6 bases, J shed 3 bases, and the junction held 8 bases outside the gene matches. CDR3 sequence: CSANRDSYYEQYF. The CDR3 nucleotides are TGCAGTGCGAATCGGGACAGCTACTACGAGCAGTACTTC.

This clonotype came up many times. The CDR3 sequence: CATSRRAGYTDTQYF. CDR3 in DNA: TGTGCCACCAGCAGGAGAGCGGGGTACACAGATACGCAGTATTTT. The genes are TRBV15 and TRBJ2-3, with 7 bases aligning to TRBD2. V lost 3 bases and J lost 2; bases outside the gene matches: 5. CDR1 LNHNV and CDR2 YYDKDF come from the germline V gene (reference sequence). CDR3 length equals 15 residues.

As for this clonotype: Relative to the germline gene, one junction end is altered; a read error may explain this. The gene calls are TRBV29-1 and TRBJ2-1, with TRBD1 as a possible D gene (5 bases). This CDR3 is built from 14 residues. Germline V gene lookup returns CDR1 SQVTM and CDR2 ANQGSEA. The CDR3 bases are TGCAGCGTGGAAGGGGTATGGGCACCCGGTGAGCAGTTCTTC. Its translation is CSVEGVWAPGEQFF.

This clonotype is categorized as medium-sized. The chain joins TRBV6-2 or TRBV6-3 to TRBJ2-6; D not certain. Germline loops: CDR1 MNHEY, CDR2 SVGEGT. With 0 bases removed from V and 3 bases from J, the gap between germline ends came to 6 bases. This CDR3 has 15 amino acids. CDR3 nucleotides: TGTGCCAGCAGTTACTCGAGCCGTGGGGCCAACGTCCTGACTTTC. Translated, it gives CASSYSSRGANVLTF.

This clonotype is classed as medium-sized. The J gene is TRBJ2-3, the V gene TRBV6-1; 8 bases map to TRBD2. CDR1 is MNHNS, CDR2 SASEGT, per germline. Trimming cost V 5 bases and J 3 bases; bases outside gene matches: 16. The CDR3 has 18 amino acids. CDR3 nucleotide sequence: TGTGCCAGCAGTTATTGGGGGGCTGGCGGGAGGACGACAGATACGCAGTATTTT. It yields the protein CASSYWGAGGRTTDTQYF.

This clonotype was counted many times. This sequence joins TRBV11-3 and TRBJ2-1, with a tentative D call TRBD2 (7 bases). This CDR3 region has 12 residues. V was clipped by 5 bases and J by 7 bases, with 9 bases between them. Germline assignment: CDR1 SGHNT and CDR2 YENEEA. The CDR3 here is CASSGRGNEQFF. In DNA form, the CDR3 reads TGTGCCAGCAGCGGGAGGGGGAATGAGCAGTTCTTC.

By proportion, this clonotype is medium-sized (0.01 to 0.1%). The chain is built from TRBV7-9 and TRBJ1-1, with no clear D. CDR1 is SEHNR, CDR2 FQNEAQ, per germline (reference sequence). The CDR3 length is 12 residues. The V and J ends lost 3 bases and 5 bases respectively, with 7 bases between them. The CDR3 is CASSFAGTEAFF. Here the CDR3 DNA reads TGTGCCAGCAGCTTCGCGGGGACTGAAGCTTTCTTT.

This clonotype is labeled medium-sized (0.01 to 0.1%). The chain recombines TRBV6-2 or TRBV6-3 with TRBJ2-1; TRBD2 matches at 14 bases. V shed 6 bases and J 2 bases; nucleotides not matched to a gene: 6. The CDR3 spans 17 residues. Germline V gives CDR1 MNHEY, CDR2 SVGEGT. CDR3 in DNA: TGTGCCAGCAGCCCAAGACTAGCGGGAGGGCCCTACAATGAGCAGTTCTTC. This gives the protein CASSPRLAGGPYNEQFF.

The chain links TRBV29-1 to TRBJ1-1; 9 nucleotides align to TRBD1. In germline, CDR1 is SQVTM, CDR2 ANQGSEA. V trimming: 7 bases; J trimming: 10 bases; junction bases outside the gene matches: 10. The CDR3 runs to 12 residues. The CDR3, as DNA: TGCAGCGCCCGGGACAGGGCTGATCCAGCTTTCTTT. Its translation: CSARDRADPAFF.

Many counts were recorded for this clonotype. This sequence joins TRBV2 and TRBJ1-5, with 7 bases identical to TRBD1. CDR3 size: 15 residues. Germline V gene sequence: CDR1 SNHLY, CDR2 FYNNEI. V was clipped by 6 bases and J by 1 base; unmatched bases: 6. The CDR3 sequence is CASRAIQGSNQPQHF. Here the CDR3 DNA reads TGTGCCAGCAGAGCAATACAGGGGAGCAATCAGCCCCAGCATTTT.

By sample fraction, this clonotype is medium-sized (0.01 to 0.1%). The chain has TRBV20-1 and TRBJ2-5, with TRBD2 as a possible D gene (5 bases). Germline assignment: CDR1 DFQATT and CDR2 SNEGSKA (reference sequence). V lost 0 bases to trimming and J lost 2 bases, with 7 bases between them. CDR3 length equals 13 residues. DNA for the CDR3: TGCAGTGCTAGAGACGGACTTCAAGAGACCCAGTACTTC. Encoded protein: CSARDGLQETQYF.

There are many counts of this clonotype. This chain joins TRBV20-1 and TRBJ1-2; TRBD1 is a possible D gene (6 bases). This CDR3 spans 16 amino acids. CDR1 and CDR2 from the germline V gene are DFQATT and SNEGSKA (reference sequence). V lost 2 bases, J lost 4 bases, and 20 bases lay in between. The CDR3 region is CSARTPSGAGIYGYTF. The CDR3 region has the DNA TGCAGTGCTAGAACACCTTCAGGGGCAGGGATCTATGGCTACACCTTC.